These 5 T cell receptor beta chains were sequenced from one sample in a study of shared clonotypes between healthy human individuals. Sequenced by immunoSEQ multiplex PCR; TCRdb stores in-frame clones only, minus some. The data show about 1 million clones, with around 75% seen just once and approximately 1.5% held by the top ten. Source material: memory CD4+ T cells sorted from blood. Sample subset: CD45RA-negative fraction. Receptors were obtained from a man younger than 35 in good health.

The sample holds many counts of this clone. The chain is built from TRBV10-1 and TRBJ1-2; D unresolved. The CDR3 runs 13 residues. V gave up 3 bases and J gave up 0 bases, with 5 bases separating them. Germline values: CDR1 WNHNN, CDR2 SYGVQD (reference sequence). CDR3 nucleotides: TGCGCCAGCAGTGAATCCTCTAACTATGGCTACACCTTC. Translated, it gives CASSESSNYGYTF.

Only a few counts were recorded for this clone. The chain carries TRBV6-5 and TRBJ1-2, with TRBD1 as a possible D gene (6 bases). Trimming stripped 6 bases from V and 5 bases from J, with 13 bases between. The CDR3 runs to 13 residues. CDR1 is MNHEY and CDR2 is SVGAGI in the germline V gene. The CDR3 reads CASSPTGFYGYTF. As DNA, the CDR3 is TGTGCCAGCAGCCCGACAGGTTTTTATGGCTACACCTTC.

V gene TRBV6-6 combines with J gene TRBJ1-4; 10 nucleotides line up with TRBD1. This CDR3 has 14 amino acids. Germline trimming cut 8 bases from V and 6 bases from J; bases unmatched to any gene: 6. Germline loops: CDR1 MNHNY, CDR2 SVGAGI (reference sequence). In DNA form, the CDR3 reads TGTGCCAGCGCTAGGGGGACAGGGGATGAAAAACTGTTTTTT. It translates to CASARGTGDEKLFF.

This chain uses TRBV6-1 with TRBJ1-3, with unresolved D. This CDR3 spans 14 amino acids. Germline V lookup: CDR1 MNHNS, CDR2 SASEGT. Trimming removed 10 bases at V and 2 bases at J, with 15 bases between. The CDR3, as DNA: TGTGCCATTGGAACGACATCGCCTGGAAACACCATATATTTT. Protein sequence: CAIGTTSPGNTIYF.

This clone was counted only a few times. Other DNA sequences in the same sample also yield this CDR3. The chain is built from TRBV2 and TRBJ1-5; unclear D gene. This CDR3 has 14 amino acids. V was pared by 1 base and J by 1 base, with 5 bases between. CDR1 is SNHLY and CDR2 is FYNNEI in the germline V gene. This CDR3 is CASSEDRSNQPQHF. The DNA for the CDR3 is TGTGCCAGCAGTGAAGACAGAAGCAATCAGCCCCAGCATTTT. Filled out from reference TRBV2 and TRBJ1-5, the complete variable domain reads EPEVTQTPSHQVTQMGQEVILRCVPISNHLYFYWYRQILGQKVEFLVSFYNNEISEKSEIFDDQFSVERPDGSNFTLKIRSTKLEDSAMYFCASSEDRSNQPQHFGDGTRLSIL.